The table lists the clone carrying this TCR beta chain with many counts. The antigen remains undetermined. This sample is drawn from a study of regulatory T cells in long-lasting Graves disease. The sample's time point: newly diagnosed GD, antithyroid drugs for less than 3 months. Isolated PBMC RNA provided the starting material for the TCR library. It was by American Thyroid Association guidelines that Graves' disease was diagnosed. Whole-study findings and limits: Graves' patients with persistent disease showed TCR diversity lower than patients newly diagnosed.

According to the study, TCR beta libraries were built with iRepertoire HTBI primers and CDR3-region Arm-PCR. MiXCR was run by TCRdb on the multiplex PCR reads, yielding one entry per CDR3 protein. The sample holds about 350,000 distinct CDR3 sequences, about 16% seen once. Germline V lookup: CDR1 MDHEN, CDR2 SYDVKM. V lost 3 bases and J lost 0, with 9 bases in between. CDR3 length equals 16 residues. The sample was also reused in another study, on T cells in Graves' hyperthyroidism and ophthalmopathy.

The clonotype originates from a woman aged 18-29 years with Graves disease. The sample consisted of peripheral blood mononuclear cells (PBMCs), taken at new diagnosis, from a patient treated with antithyroid drugs. The chain recombines TRBV28 with TRBJ1-6; D ambiguous. Here the CDR3 DNA reads TGTGCCAGCAGTTTTGCAGGCAGCTCCTATAATTCACCCCTCCACTTT. Translated, it gives CASSFAGSSYNSPLHF.